This T cell receptor beta chain originates from a study of T cell responses to AZD1222 COVID-19 vaccine. Across the whole study: Analysis merged second doses at about 4 or about 12 weeks.

Method: immunoSEQ multiplex PCR; TCRdb's copy keeps in-frame clones and lacks some. Among 65,000 to 85,000 clones listed, around 84% were seen once. Study conclusions and caveats: Most donors were white British and more were female, and clonal diversity was possibly underestimated. Seropositive AZD1222 recipients at baseline numbered only five or six. Reports say nearly half of spike-specific TCRs go after unmutated variant regions.

Concerning this clone: Its specificity is unknown.

The TCR comes from an adult in good health. This specimen consisted of peripheral blood, obtained on day 0 of AZD1222 vaccination.

The CDR3 DNA follows: TGCGCCAGCAGCCAAGTGTTGGAGGTTGAGCAGTTCTTC. Translating it yields CASSQVLEVEQFF. The rearrangement links TRBV4-3 to TRBJ2-1; maybe TRBD2 (5 bases). The CDR3 runs 13 residues. Germline assignment: CDR1 LGHNA and CDR2 YSLEER. V gave up 1 base and J gave up 9 bases, with 10 bases separating them.